This T cell receptor beta chain was recovered during a study of T cells after yellow fever vaccination. Turning to the study itself: With SMART-Seq v4 Ultra Low Input, the fractions containing low cell numbers were prepared.

This clonotype was seen ten or more times. CDR3 size: 16 residues. Trimming at V came to 6 bases and at J to 4 bases, leaving 9 bases not matched to a gene. The V gene's germline CDR1 is SGHTA and CDR2 FQGNSA. Conversion of TCR transcripts into cDNA relied on 5'RACE template switching, which added a universal primer site and UMIs. TCRdb processed the 5' RACE reads anew with MiXCR; each CDR3 protein has one entry. This table has 9,500 to 15,000 distinct CDR3 sequences, about 5% appearing once. Study conclusions and caveats: Researchers report a weaker secondary response that nonetheless peaked faster, day 5 versus 15.

V and J are TRBV7-2 and TRBJ2-2, with 9 bases identical to TRBD2. This sequence originates from a man aged 25 to 45 who received the YFV17D yellow fever vaccine. This specimen was PBMCs, either bulk or a sorted T-cell subset (CD4+, CD8+, memory, or dextramer-sorted; not recorded which), taken on the day of the yellow fever booster vaccination. The chain's CDR3 is CASSGRGGRGTGELFF. The CDR3, as DNA: TGTGCCAGCAGTGGACGGGGCGGGAGGGGCACCGGGGAGCTGTTTTTT.